Reported below is one T cell receptor (beta chain). These data are taken from a study of T cell changes during pregnancy in multiple sclerosis. Here immunoSEQ multiplex PCR was the method, and the copy in TCRdb shows in-frame clones only, minus some. The sample lists about 59,000 clones, around nine tenths seen once, with under 5.5% in the top ten. CDR3 length: 15 amino acids. J lost 4 bases, V lost 1 base, and 6 bases had no gene match. The germline V gene encodes CDR1 SGHNT and CDR2 YYREEE (reference sequence). Sequencing used peripheral blood from another person, used as feeder cells. The TCR originated in a human donor whose cells served as feeder cells for cultures in a pregnancy study. The chain links TRBV5-4 to TRBJ2-3; 7 bases are a match to TRBD1. The CDR3 nucleotides are TGTGCCAGCAGCTTGAGAGGGGGCAGGCCAGATACGCAGTATTTT. Its protein is CASSLRGGRPDTQYF.